This T cell receptor (beta chain) appears in the sequencing data of a study of cytomegalovirus exposure and HLA in healthy donors. General study points: The study listed approximately 160 cytomegalovirus-associated TCR beta chains. TCR beta sequences reportedly predicted most subjects' HLA-A and HLA-B alleles accurately.

At collection, donors were nominally healthy, but unrecorded immune exposures were probable. PCR amplification relied on 60 Vbeta primers (plus 13 Jbeta primers). Produced via immunoSEQ multiplex PCR; TCRdb's table is partial and in-frame only. This sample has roughly 160,000 clones; about four fifths occur once, and the top ten carry about 2.4%. This CDR3 contains 14 residues. Trimming shortened V by 1 base and J by 5 bases, and 11 bases separated the two germline ends. Germline CDR1 is KGHSH and CDR2 is LQKENI. Of note for this clone: Antigen: not known.

Material for sequencing was PBMCs. This TCR derives from a male donor in good health and CMV-seronegative. This chain links TRBV18 with TRBJ1-1; D gene ambiguous. Here the CDR3 reads CASSPLAGPTEAFF. DNA of the CDR3: TGTGCCAGCTCACCACTTGCTGGCCCAACTGAAGCTTTCTTT.